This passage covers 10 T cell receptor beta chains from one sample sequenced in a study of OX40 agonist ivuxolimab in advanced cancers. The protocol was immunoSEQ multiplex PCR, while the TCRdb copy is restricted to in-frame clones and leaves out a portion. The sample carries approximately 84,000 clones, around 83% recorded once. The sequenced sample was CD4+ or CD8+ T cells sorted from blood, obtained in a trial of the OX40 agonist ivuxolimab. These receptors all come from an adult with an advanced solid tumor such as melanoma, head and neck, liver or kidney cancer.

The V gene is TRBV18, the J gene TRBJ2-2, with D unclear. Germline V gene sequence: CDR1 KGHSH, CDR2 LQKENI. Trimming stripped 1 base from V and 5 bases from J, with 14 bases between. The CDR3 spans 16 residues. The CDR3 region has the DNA TGTGCCAGCTCACCACAAGAGAGCGTAGAGACCGGGGAGCTGTTTTTT. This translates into CASSPQESVETGELFF.

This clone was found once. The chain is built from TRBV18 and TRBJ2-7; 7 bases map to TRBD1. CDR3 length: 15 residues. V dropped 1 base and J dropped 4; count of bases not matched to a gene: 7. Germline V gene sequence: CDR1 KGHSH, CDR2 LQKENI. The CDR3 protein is CASSPQGGAVYEQYF. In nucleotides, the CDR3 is TGTGCCAGCTCACCACAAGGGGGCGCGGTTTACGAGCAGTACTTC.

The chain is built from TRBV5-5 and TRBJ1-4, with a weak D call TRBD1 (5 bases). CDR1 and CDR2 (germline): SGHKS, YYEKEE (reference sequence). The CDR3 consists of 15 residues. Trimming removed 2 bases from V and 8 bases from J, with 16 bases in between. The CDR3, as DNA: TGTGCCAGCAGCTTAACGGGGCCACGAGAGGAAAAACTGTTTTTT. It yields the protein CASSLTGPREEKLFF. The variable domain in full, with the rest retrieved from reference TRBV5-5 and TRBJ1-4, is DAGVTQSPTHLIKTRGQQVTLRCSPISGHKSVSWYQQVLGQGPQFIFQYYEKEERGRGNFPDRFSARQFPNYSSELNVNALLLGDSALYLCASSLTGPREEKLFFGSGTQLSVL.

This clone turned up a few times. CDR3 DNA: TGTGCCAGCAGCCCCGGGACAGGGGCCCGGGAGCTGTTTTTT. Protein product: CASSPGTGARELFF. The chain joins TRBV7-3 to TRBJ2-2, with 10 positions matching TRBD1. The germline CDR1 and CDR2 sequences are SGHTA and FQGTGA. The CDR3 loop spans 14 amino acids. The trim removed 5 bases at V and 9 bases at J, leaving 6 bases unmatched.

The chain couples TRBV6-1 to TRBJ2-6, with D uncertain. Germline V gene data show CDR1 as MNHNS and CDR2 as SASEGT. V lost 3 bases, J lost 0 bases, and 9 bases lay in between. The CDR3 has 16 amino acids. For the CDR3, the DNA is TGTGCCAGCAGTGAGGGTCCCCCCTCTGGGGCCAACGTCCTGACTTTC. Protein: CASSEGPPSGANVLTF.

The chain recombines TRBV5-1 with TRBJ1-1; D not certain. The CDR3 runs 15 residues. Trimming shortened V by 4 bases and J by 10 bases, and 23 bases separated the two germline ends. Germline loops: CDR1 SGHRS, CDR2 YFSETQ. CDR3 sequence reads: CASSTGEALNEGAFF. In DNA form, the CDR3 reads TGCGCCAGCAGCACCGGGGAGGCCTTGAATGAGGGAGCTTTCTTT. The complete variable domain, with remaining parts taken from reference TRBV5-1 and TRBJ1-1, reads KAGVTQTPRYLIKTRGQQVTLSCSPISGHRSVSWYQQTPGQGLQFLFEYFSETQRNKGNFPGRFSGRQFSNSRSEMNVSTLELGDSALYLCASSTGEALNEGAFFGQGTRLTVV.

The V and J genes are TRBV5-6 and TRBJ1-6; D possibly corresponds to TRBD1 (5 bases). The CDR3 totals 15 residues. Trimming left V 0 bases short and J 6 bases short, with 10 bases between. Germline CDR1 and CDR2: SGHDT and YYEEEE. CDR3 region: CASSLAPGSNSPLHF. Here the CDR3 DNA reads TGTGCCAGCAGCTTGGCTCCAGGGTCTAATTCACCCCTCCACTTT. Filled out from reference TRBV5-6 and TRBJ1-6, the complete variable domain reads DAGVTQSPTHLIKTRGQQVTLRCSPKSGHDTVSWYQQALGQGPQFIFQYYEEEERQRGNFPDRFSGHQFPNYSSELNVNALLLGDSALYLCASSLAPGSNSPLHFGNGTRLTVT.

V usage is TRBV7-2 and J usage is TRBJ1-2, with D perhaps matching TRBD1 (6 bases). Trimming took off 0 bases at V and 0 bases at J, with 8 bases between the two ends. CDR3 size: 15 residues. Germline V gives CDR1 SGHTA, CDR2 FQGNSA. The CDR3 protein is CASSLARQANYGYTF. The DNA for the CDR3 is TGTGCCAGCAGCTTAGCGAGACAGGCTAACTATGGCTACACCTTC. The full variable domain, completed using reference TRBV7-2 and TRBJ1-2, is GAGVSQSPSNKVTEKGKDVELRCDPISGHTALYWYRQSLGQGLEFLIYFQGNSAPDKSGLPSDRFSAERTGGSVSTLTIQRTQQEDSAVYLCASSLARQANYGYTFGSGTRLTVV.

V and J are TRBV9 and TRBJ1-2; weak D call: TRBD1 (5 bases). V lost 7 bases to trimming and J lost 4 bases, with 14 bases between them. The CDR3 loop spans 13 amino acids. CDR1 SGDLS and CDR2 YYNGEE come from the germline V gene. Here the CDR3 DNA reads TGTGCCAGCTCCAGGGACGCTGGCTATGGCTACACCTTC. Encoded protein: CASSRDAGYGYTF.

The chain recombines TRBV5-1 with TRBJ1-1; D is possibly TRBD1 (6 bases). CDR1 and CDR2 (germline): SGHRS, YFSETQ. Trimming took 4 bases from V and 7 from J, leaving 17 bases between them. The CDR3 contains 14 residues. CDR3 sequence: CASSLGTGSVEAFF. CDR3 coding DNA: TGCGCCAGCAGCCTGGGAACAGGGTCCGTTGAAGCTTTCTTT.